This T cell receptor (beta chain) was observed in a study of shared clonotypes between healthy human individuals. Notes on the study in general: Enrolling few donors narrowed the genetic and exposure-history diversity that was represented. Clonotype sharing among donors likely depends on sequencing depth.

Samples underwent the assay at deep level. Produced via immunoSEQ multiplex PCR; TCRdb's table is partial and in-frame only. The repertoire consists of around 1,900,000 clones, with over 85% occurring once and the leading ten covering approximately 1.6%. The CDR3 covers 13 residues. V lost 7 bases and J lost 9, with 16 bases in between. CDR1 SGHKS and CDR2 YYEKEE come from the germline V gene (reference sequence). Selected positively for CCR7 and CD45RO-negative, naive CD8 cells excluded terminally differentiated effector memory CD45RA+ cells. Donors were healthy HIV-negative adults without recent acute infections or vaccinations. As concerns this clone: The antigen remains undetermined.

The chain couples TRBV5-5 to TRBJ2-2; maybe TRBD2 (6 bases). The TCR comes from a man between 18 and 35 years old in good health. Some clones in this sample may be carry-over from other donors' samples. Source material: naive CD8+ T cells from PBMCs. CDR3 bases: TGTGCCAGCGGGCGGGGCAGATCAAGGGAGCTGTTTTTT. This encodes CASGRGRSRELFF.